A single sample gave rise to the 14 T cell receptor beta chains below, sequenced in a study of CD8 T cells in ankylosing spondylitis. TCRdb re-called the 5' RACE reads with MiXCR, one entry per CDR3 protein. This sample has 150,000 to 200,000 distinct CDR3 sequences, with 10% to 15% found just once. Sequencing input: blood, either unsorted or a sorted T cell fraction (not recorded which). The receptors stem from a female donor with ankylosing spondylitis or in good health (not recorded which).

This clonotype has ten or more counts. The chain uses TRBV6-2 or TRBV6-3 and TRBJ1-4; 7 bases fit TRBD1. Germline V gives CDR1 MNHEY, CDR2 SVGEGT. CDR3 length: 14 residues. V dropped 7 bases and J dropped 7; count of bases not matched to a gene: 9. Here the CDR3 DNA reads TGTGCCAGCAACCTACAGGGGCCGGCTGAAAAACTGTTTTTT. This gives the protein CASNLQGPAEKLFF.

This clonotype was observed at least ten times. The chain links TRBV7-8 to TRBJ2-2; 9 bases map to TRBD1. Trimming at V came to 7 bases and at J to 7 bases, leaving 13 bases not matched to a gene. The germline V gene has CDR1 SGHVS and CDR2 FQNEAQ. The CDR3 runs to 16 residues. In DNA form, the CDR3 reads TGTGCCAGCACCGAACTCTGGACAGGGGTCAACGGGGAGCTGTTTTTT. This gives the protein CASTELWTGVNGELFF.

This clonotype was observed a handful of times. CDR3 residues: CASSPTGTSGNEQFF. The CDR3, as DNA: TGTGCCAGCAGCCCTACCGGGACTAGCGGCAATGAGCAGTTCTTC. The V and J genes are TRBV4-2 and TRBJ2-1; 11 nucleotides line up with TRBD2. From germline, CDR1 is LGHNA and CDR2 YNFKEQ. Trimming cost V 4 bases and J 6 bases; bases outside gene matches: 5. The CDR3 runs 15 residues.

This clonotype has more than one count but fewer than ten. The chain uses TRBV25-1 and TRBJ2-5; tentative D call: TRBD1 (5 bases). The CDR3 covers 11 residues. Germline CDR1 MGHDK, CDR2 SYGVNS. The V end lost 3 bases, the J end lost 7 bases, and 6 bases lay between the germline ends. CDR3 sequence (DNA): TGTGCCAGCAGTGAGGGGCCGACCCAGTACTTC. Its protein product is CASSEGPTQYF.

This clonotype has at least ten counts. V is TRBV7-2 and J is TRBJ1-5; unclear D gene. Looked up from germline, CDR1 is SGHTA and CDR2 is FQGNSA. The length of the CDR3 is 14 residues. V was shortened by 1 base and J by 11 bases, with 15 bases between the two germline ends. CDR3 DNA: TGTGCCAGCAGCTTAGTGCACAGTGTCGGGGCCCAGCATTTT. This translates into CASSLVHSVGAQHF.

This clonotype was seen many times. The V call is TRBV7-6, the J call TRBJ2-2; D remains ambiguous. There are 11 residues in the CDR3. CDR1 and CDR2 from the germline V gene are SGHVS and FNYEAQ. Trimming pared 7 bases from V and 7 bases from J, leaving 7 bases between. The CDR3 here is CASNLYGELFF. In DNA, the CDR3 is TGTGCCAGCAACCTCTACGGGGAGCTGTTTTTT.

This clonotype came up many times. V and J are TRBV20-1 and TRBJ2-7; D is perhaps TRBD1 (6 bases). V gave up 3 bases and J gave up 7 bases, with 13 bases separating them. The V gene's germline CDR1 is DFQATT and CDR2 SNEGSKA (reference sequence). The CDR3 has 12 residues. The CDR3 loop reads CSASEAGTEQYF. DNA of the CDR3: TGCAGTGCTAGCGAAGCCGGGACAGAGCAGTACTTC.

This clonotype was counted many times. The chain links TRBV6-1 to TRBJ2-7, with 7 bases that match TRBD1. The V gene's germline CDR1 is MNHNS and CDR2 SASEGT. The trim removed 5 bases at V and 3 bases at J, leaving 7 bases unmatched. The CDR3 loop spans 14 amino acids. The CDR3 loop is CASSQMGQIYEQYF. The CDR3 coding sequence is TGTGCCAGCAGTCAGATGGGACAGATCTACGAGCAGTACTTC.

V gene TRBV7-9 combines with J gene TRBJ2-7; D may be TRBD1 or TRBD2 (5 bases each). The V end lost 1 base, the J end lost 3 bases, and 16 bases lay between the germline ends. CDR3 size: 16 residues. CDR1 is SEHNR, CDR2 FQNEAQ, per germline (reference sequence). CDR3 bases: TGTGCCAGCAGCTTAGAGGGACCGCCAATTCACTACGAGCAGTACTTC. The encoded protein is CASSLEGPPIHYEQYF.

This clonotype was recorded at least ten times. The chain joins TRBV5-1 to TRBJ1-1; D not resolved. This CDR3 has 15 amino acids. V was clipped by 2 bases and J by 1 base, with 12 bases between them. Germline V gene data show CDR1 as SGHRS and CDR2 as YFSETQ. CDR3 sequence reads: CASSFPDRRNTEAFF. The CDR3 nucleotides read TGCGCCAGCAGCTTTCCGGATAGGAGGAACACTGAAGCTTTCTTT.

There are many counts of this clonotype. The J gene is TRBJ2-3, the V gene TRBV27; D uncertain. Trimming cost V 1 base and J 1 base, with 3 bases left between them. Germline lookup yields CDR1 MNHEY and CDR2 SMNVEV (reference sequence). The CDR3 runs to 13 residues. The CDR3 bases are TGTGCCAGCAGTTTATGGGGCACAGATACGCAGTATTTT. Translating gives CASSLWGTDTQYF.

This clonotype has only a few counts. The rearrangement uses TRBV25-1 and TRBJ2-2; D is unresolved. The CDR3 is 15 amino acids. Germline V gene data show CDR1 as MGHDK and CDR2 as SYGVNS. V lost 1 base to trimming and J lost 0 bases, with 6 bases between them. The CDR3 DNA is TGTGCCAGCAGTGAATCCCGATCGAACACCGGGGAGCTGTTTTTT. Amino acid sequence: CASSESRSNTGELFF.

This clonotype was observed a handful of times. The V call is TRBV5-1, the J call TRBJ2-3, with TRBD2 matching over 14 bases. The germline V gene has CDR1 SGHRS and CDR2 YFSETQ. The V and J ends lost 4 bases and 0 bases, in that order; junction bases with no gene match: 4. This CDR3 comprises 17 residues. The DNA of the CDR3 is TGCGCCAGCAGCGCCAGACTAGCGGGAGGGAGCACAGATACGCAGTATTTT. Translation gives CASSARLAGGSTDTQYF.

This chain joins TRBV5-1 and TRBJ2-1, with D possibly matching TRBD2 (6 bases). The CDR3 is 14 amino acids. The V and J ends lost 3 bases and 7 bases respectively, with 14 bases between them. In germline, CDR1 is SGHRS, CDR2 YFSETQ. CDR3 sequence (DNA): TGCGCCAGCAGCTGGGCCCGGGGGAGGAATGAGCAGTTCTTC. Translating it yields CASSWARGRNEQFF.